The rows below give T cell receptor beta chains drawn from one sample of a study of blood T cell repertoires in COVID-19. Assay: immunoSEQ multiplex PCR; the TCRdb copy retains only in-frame clones and omits some. The sample contains about 170,000 clones, around nine tenths of which appear only once. The sample taken for sequencing was peripheral blood. The receptor source for this set is a man aged 18-30 years with active or convalescent COVID-19. Each CDR3 is given with its conserved first and last residue. The order of the fields is D gene, clone size, J gene, V gene, CDR3 protein, CDR3 DNA. D genes are given only for firm matches. For some rows the clone size is stated as once, few or many, or as a class when expanded; others skip it.

d_call: .
clone_size: .
j_call: TRBJ1-1
v_call: TRBV7-3
cdr3_aa: CASSFGGGRSNTEAFF
cdr3_nt: TGTGCCAGCAGCTTCGGGGGTGGCCGCTCGAACACTGAAGCTTTCTTT

d_call: .
clone_size: .
j_call: TRBJ1-1
v_call: TRBV11-3
cdr3_aa: CASSLDLNTEAFF
cdr3_nt: TGTGCCAGCAGCTTAGACTTGAACACTGAAGCTTTCTTT

d_call: TRBD1
clone_size: .
j_call: TRBJ1-2
v_call: TRBV11-3
cdr3_aa: CASSRDRTSYGYTF
cdr3_nt: TGTGCCAGCAGCCGGGACAGAACCTCCTATGGCTACACCTTC

d_call: .
clone_size: once
j_call: TRBJ2-1
v_call: TRBV30
cdr3_aa: CAWLQGYNEQFF
cdr3_nt: TGTGCCTGGTTACAGGGTTACAATGAGCAGTTCTTC

d_call: .
clone_size: .
j_call: TRBJ1-6
v_call: TRBV7-2
cdr3_aa: CASRPIQGFTSPLHF
cdr3_nt: TGTGCCAGCAGACCCATCCAGGGGTTCACCTCACCCCTCCACTTT

d_call: .
clone_size: .
j_call: TRBJ1-6
v_call: TRBV19
cdr3_aa: CASSIDRTQGTSSPLHF
cdr3_nt: TGTGCCAGTAGTATAGATAGGACACAGGGCACGAGTTCACCCCTCCACTTT

d_call: .
clone_size: .
j_call: TRBJ1-4
v_call: TRBV4-2
cdr3_aa: CASSPVASATNEKLFF
cdr3_nt: TGTGCCAGCAGCCCAGTCGCAAGTGCAACTAATGAAAAACTGTTTTTT

d_call: TRBD1
clone_size: .
j_call: TRBJ1-5
v_call: TRBV15
cdr3_aa: CATSSRQGNNQPQHF
cdr3_nt: TGTGCCACCAGCAGCAGACAGGGAAACAATCAGCCCCAGCATTTT

d_call: TRBD2
clone_size: .
j_call: TRBJ2-7
v_call: TRBV19
cdr3_aa: CATSPTSGRLGEQYF
cdr3_nt: TGTGCCACTTCACCGACTAGCGGGAGACTTGGCGAGCAGTACTTC

d_call: TRBD1
clone_size: .
j_call: TRBJ1-1
v_call: TRBV5-4
cdr3_aa: CASSTGGDLDTEAFF
cdr3_nt: TGTGCCAGCAGCACAGGGGGCGATTTGGACACTGAAGCTTTCTTT

d_call: TRBD1
clone_size: .
j_call: TRBJ1-2
v_call: TRBV18
cdr3_aa: CASSPSGTGGSYGYTF
cdr3_nt: TGTGCCAGCTCACCAAGTGGGACAGGGGGCTCCTATGGCTACACCTTC

d_call: .
clone_size: .
j_call: TRBJ1-2
v_call: TRBV1
cdr3_aa: CTSRVTWGYTF
cdr3_nt: TGCACCAGCAGGGTGACTTGGGGCTACACCTTC

d_call: .
clone_size: .
j_call: TRBJ2-2
v_call: TRBV19
cdr3_aa: CASSITITGELFF
cdr3_nt: TGTGCCAGTAGTATCACAATCACCGGGGAGCTGTTTTTT

d_call: .
clone_size: .
j_call: TRBJ2-3
v_call: TRBV14
cdr3_aa: CASSQVYGPGDTQYF
cdr3_nt: TGTGCCAGCAGCCAAGTTTACGGCCCGGGGGATACGCAGTATTTT

d_call: .
clone_size: .
j_call: TRBJ1-2
v_call: TRBV5-4
cdr3_aa: CASSLQYYGYTF
cdr3_nt: TGTGCCAGCAGCTTGCAGTACTATGGCTACACCTTC

d_call: TRBD1
clone_size: .
j_call: TRBJ2-1
v_call: TRBV11-2
cdr3_aa: CASSLSTGGRSYNEQFF
cdr3_nt: TGTGCCAGCAGCTTATCGACAGGGGGAAGGTCCTACAATGAGCAGTTCTTC

d_call: TRBD1
clone_size: .
j_call: TRBJ1-3
v_call: TRBV7-2
cdr3_aa: CASSYRGTGSGNTIYF
cdr3_nt: TGTGCCAGCAGCTACAGGGGTACTGGATCTGGAAACACCATATATTTT

d_call: .
clone_size: .
j_call: TRBJ1-4
v_call: TRBV4-1
cdr3_aa: CASSQSARITGEKLFF
cdr3_nt: TGCGCCAGCAGCCAGAGTGCACGAATCACCGGGGAAAAACTGTTTTTT

d_call: .
clone_size: .
j_call: TRBJ1-4
v_call: TRBV29-1
cdr3_aa: CSVGTARNEKLFF
cdr3_nt: TGCAGCGTTGGGACAGCTAGAAATGAAAAACTGTTTTTT

d_call: .
clone_size: .
j_call: TRBJ2-2
v_call: TRBV9
cdr3_aa: CASSGATGTGELFF
cdr3_nt: TGTGCCAGCAGCGGCGCCACAGGGACCGGGGAGCTGTTTTTT

d_call: TRBD1
clone_size: .
j_call: TRBJ1-1
v_call: TRBV9
cdr3_aa: CASSAQGTMNTEAFF
cdr3_nt: TGTGCCAGCAGCGCACAGGGGACCATGAACACTGAAGCTTTCTTT

d_call: .
clone_size: .
j_call: TRBJ1-5
v_call: TRBV20-1
cdr3_aa: CSASEGGPQHF
cdr3_nt: TGCAGTGCTAGTGAAGGGGGGCCCCAGCATTTT

d_call: .
clone_size: .
j_call: TRBJ2-7
v_call: TRBV10-3
cdr3_aa: CAISEGPLGQYF
cdr3_nt: TGTGCCATCAGTGAGGGCCCCCTAGGGCAGTACTTC

d_call: .
clone_size: .
j_call: TRBJ1-2
v_call: TRBV4-2
cdr3_aa: CASSQDLVGGYGYTF
cdr3_nt: TGTGCCAGCAGCCAAGATCTTGTGGGGGGATATGGCTACACCTTC

d_call: .
clone_size: .
j_call: TRBJ2-7
v_call: TRBV3-1/TRBV3-2
cdr3_aa: CASSPPDRGIGEKYF
cdr3_nt: TGTGCCAGCAGCCCCCCCGACCGGGGAATTGGGGAGAAGTACTTC

d_call: TRBD1
clone_size: .
j_call: TRBJ1-3
v_call: TRBV6-5
cdr3_aa: CASSPGQGYVNTIYF
cdr3_nt: TGTGCCAGCAGTCCCGGACAGGGATACGTAAACACCATATATTTT

d_call: .
clone_size: .
j_call: TRBJ2-5
v_call: TRBV5-4
cdr3_aa: CASSPAGEGVQETQYF
cdr3_nt: TGTGCCAGCAGCCCCGCAGGGGAGGGGGTCCAAGAGACCCAGTACTTC

d_call: TRBD2
clone_size: .
j_call: TRBJ2-6
v_call: TRBV7-3
cdr3_aa: CASSFEPLALSSGANVLTF
cdr3_nt: TGTGCCAGCAGCTTCGAACCACTAGCGCTAAGCTCTGGGGCCAACGTCCTGACTTTC

d_call: .
clone_size: .
j_call: TRBJ2-2
v_call: TRBV29-1
cdr3_aa: CSVEGSTGELFF
cdr3_nt: TGCAGCGTTGAGGGGAGCACCGGGGAGCTGTTTTTT

d_call: TRBD2
clone_size: .
j_call: TRBJ2-3
v_call: TRBV3-1/TRBV3-2
cdr3_aa: CASSLLTSGDQSTDTQYF
cdr3_nt: TGTGCCAGCAGCCTCCTGACTAGCGGGGACCAAAGCACAGATACGCAGTATTTT

d_call: .
clone_size: .
j_call: TRBJ1-2
v_call: TRBV7-8
cdr3_aa: CASSALRGGYGYTF
cdr3_nt: TGTGCCAGCAGCGCCCTAAGGGGTGGCTATGGCTACACCTTC

d_call: .
clone_size: .
j_call: TRBJ1-1
v_call: TRBV11-2
cdr3_aa: CASSLAYTEAFF
cdr3_nt: TGTGCCAGCAGCTTAGCGTACACTGAAGCTTTCTTT

d_call: TRBD2
clone_size: few
j_call: TRBJ2-1
v_call: TRBV11-3
cdr3_aa: CASSSPLGLAGGSSYNEQFF
cdr3_nt: TGTGCCAGCAGCAGCCCCCTAGGACTAGCGGGAGGAAGTTCCTACAATGAGCAGTTCTTC

d_call: TRBD1
clone_size: .
j_call: TRBJ1-2
v_call: TRBV5-1
cdr3_aa: CASGPGQGASDGYTF
cdr3_nt: TGCGCCAGCGGACCGGGACAGGGGGCGTCGGATGGCTACACCTTC

d_call: TRBD1
clone_size: .
j_call: TRBJ1-2
v_call: TRBV27
cdr3_aa: CASSFDRVGYTF
cdr3_nt: TGTGCCAGCAGTTTCGACAGGGTTGGCTACACCTTC

d_call: TRBD1
clone_size: .
j_call: TRBJ1-2
v_call: TRBV6-6
cdr3_aa: CASSRGQGWGSNYGYTF
cdr3_nt: TGTGCCAGCAGCCGAGGACAGGGTTGGGGGAGTAACTATGGCTACACCTTC

d_call: .
clone_size: .
j_call: TRBJ2-5
v_call: TRBV5-1
cdr3_aa: CASSLDRVGETQYF
cdr3_nt: TGCGCCAGCAGCTTGGACAGGGTAGGAGAGACCCAGTACTTC

d_call: .
clone_size: .
j_call: TRBJ2-3
v_call: TRBV27
cdr3_aa: CASSFIMHTDTQYF
cdr3_nt: TGTGCCAGCAGTTTTATCATGCATACTGATACGCAGTATTTT

d_call: TRBD2
clone_size: .
j_call: TRBJ2-4
v_call: TRBV7-9
cdr3_aa: CASSPGLAGGEDIQYF
cdr3_nt: TGTGCCAGCAGCCCGGGACTAGCGGGAGGAGAAGACATTCAGTACTTC

d_call: TRBD2
clone_size: .
j_call: TRBJ2-1
v_call: TRBV30
cdr3_aa: CAWSVQRTSGYYNEQFF
cdr3_nt: TGTGCCTGGAGTGTACAAAGGACTAGCGGCTACTACAATGAGCAGTTCTTC

d_call: TRBD1
clone_size: .
j_call: TRBJ2-1
v_call: TRBV5-1
cdr3_aa: CASSENRGYSNEQFF
cdr3_nt: TGCGCCAGCAGCGAAAACAGGGGTTATTCCAATGAGCAGTTCTTC

d_call: TRBD1
clone_size: .
j_call: TRBJ2-2
v_call: TRBV5-5
cdr3_aa: CASSPTTGTGELFF
cdr3_nt: TGTGCCAGCAGCCCAACGACAGGGACCGGGGAGCTGTTTTTT

d_call: .
clone_size: .
j_call: TRBJ1-2
v_call: TRBV27
cdr3_aa: CASSSTPDIYGYTF
cdr3_nt: TGTGCCAGCAGTTCCACACCCGACATCTATGGCTACACCTTC

d_call: TRBD2
clone_size: once
j_call: TRBJ2-5
v_call: TRBV4-3
cdr3_aa: CASSQGTSGSQETQYF
cdr3_nt: TGCGCCAGCAGCCAAGGGACTAGCGGGAGCCAAGAGACCCAGTACTTC

d_call: TRBD2
clone_size: .
j_call: TRBJ2-5
v_call: TRBV11-3
cdr3_aa: CASSLVGPGGETQYF
cdr3_nt: TGTGCCAGCAGCTTAGTGGGTCCGGGGGGAGAGACCCAGTACTTC

d_call: TRBD2
clone_size: .
j_call: TRBJ2-3
v_call: TRBV11-3
cdr3_aa: CASGDYTDTQYF
cdr3_nt: TGTGCCAGCGGGGACTACACAGATACGCAGTATTTT

d_call: TRBD1
clone_size: .
j_call: TRBJ2-7
v_call: TRBV7-3
cdr3_aa: CASSLTGTGYEQYF
cdr3_nt: TGTGCCAGCAGCTTAACCGGGACAGGGTACGAGCAGTACTTC

d_call: TRBD1
clone_size: .
j_call: TRBJ1-2
v_call: TRBV5-1
cdr3_aa: CASSSTGVGYTF
cdr3_nt: TGCGCCAGCAGCTCAACAGGGGTTGGCTACACCTTC

d_call: .
clone_size: once
j_call: TRBJ2-5
v_call: TRBV20-1
cdr3_aa: CSARDEPVEYF
cdr3_nt: TGCAGTGCTAGAGATGAGCCCGTAGAGTACTTC

d_call: .
clone_size: .
j_call: TRBJ1-6
v_call: TRBV4-2
cdr3_aa: CASSQEEGMKNSPLHF
cdr3_nt: TGTGCCAGCAGCCAAGAGGAGGGAATGAAGAATTCACCCCTCCACTTT

d_call: .
clone_size: .
j_call: TRBJ1-2
v_call: TRBV24-1
cdr3_aa: CATSTTGPLGGYTF
cdr3_nt: TGTGCCACCAGTACCACAGGGCCTTTAGGTGGCTACACCTTC

d_call: TRBD1
clone_size: .
j_call: TRBJ2-2
v_call: TRBV11-1
cdr3_aa: CASSLARGQGTLAGELFF
cdr3_nt: TGTGCCAGCAGCTTAGCGCGGGGACAGGGAACTCTTGCCGGGGAGCTGTTTTTT

d_call: TRBD1
clone_size: .
j_call: TRBJ2-7
v_call: TRBV11-2
cdr3_aa: CASRTYGTDTYEQYF
cdr3_nt: TGTGCCAGCAGGACCTACGGGACAGATACCTACGAGCAGTACTTC

d_call: TRBD2
clone_size: .
j_call: TRBJ2-3
v_call: TRBV10-3
cdr3_aa: CAIRGGLAGDTDTQYF
cdr3_nt: TGTGCCATCAGAGGGGGACTAGCGGGAGACACAGATACGCAGTATTTT